The T cell receptor (beta chain) described here comes from a study of T-cell memory formation after mild COVID-19. Looking at the study overall: Largely, TCR clusters stayed within a single donor.

CDR3 size: 16 residues. The germline V and J ends were trimmed by 7 bases and 3 bases, with 19 bases remaining between them. From germline, CDR1 is SGHVS and CDR2 FQNEAQ. Study results and limitations: Those CD4+ clones that contracted were mainly in CM and EM (CD8+ ones in EMRA). Clones that contracted from day 15 to 85 were balanced CD4/CD8, while later expanders leaned CD4+.

Amplification by 5'RACE using constant-segment primers produced TCR alpha and TCR beta cDNA libraries that carried sample barcodes and UMIs. Using its own MiXCR run on the 5' RACE reads, TCRdb lists one record per CDR3 protein. The sample includes roughly 150,000 distinct CDR3 sequences, 14% seen only once; the top ten take 12% to 15%. In its sample, this clonotype was seen a few times. Antigen: not known. The clonotype was recovered from an adult woman who had mild COVID-19 (a few samples of this study predate the infection). Cell type and time point are not known. The genes are TRBV7-8 and TRBJ2-4; D is ambiguous. Sequencing used PBMCs or a T cell subset sorted from them (not recorded which). The CDR3 protein is CASIKGRGIDKNIQYF. The CDR3 DNA reads TGTGCCAGCATCAAAGGTCGAGGAATTGACAAAAACATTCAGTACTTC. The variable domain in full, with the rest retrieved from reference TRBV7-8 and TRBJ2-4, is GAGVSQSPRYKVAKRGQDVALRCDPISGHVSLFWYQQALGQGPEFLTYFQNEAQLDKSGLPSDRFFAERPEGSVSTLKIQRTQQEDSAVYLCASIKGRGIDKNIQYFGAGTRLSVL.